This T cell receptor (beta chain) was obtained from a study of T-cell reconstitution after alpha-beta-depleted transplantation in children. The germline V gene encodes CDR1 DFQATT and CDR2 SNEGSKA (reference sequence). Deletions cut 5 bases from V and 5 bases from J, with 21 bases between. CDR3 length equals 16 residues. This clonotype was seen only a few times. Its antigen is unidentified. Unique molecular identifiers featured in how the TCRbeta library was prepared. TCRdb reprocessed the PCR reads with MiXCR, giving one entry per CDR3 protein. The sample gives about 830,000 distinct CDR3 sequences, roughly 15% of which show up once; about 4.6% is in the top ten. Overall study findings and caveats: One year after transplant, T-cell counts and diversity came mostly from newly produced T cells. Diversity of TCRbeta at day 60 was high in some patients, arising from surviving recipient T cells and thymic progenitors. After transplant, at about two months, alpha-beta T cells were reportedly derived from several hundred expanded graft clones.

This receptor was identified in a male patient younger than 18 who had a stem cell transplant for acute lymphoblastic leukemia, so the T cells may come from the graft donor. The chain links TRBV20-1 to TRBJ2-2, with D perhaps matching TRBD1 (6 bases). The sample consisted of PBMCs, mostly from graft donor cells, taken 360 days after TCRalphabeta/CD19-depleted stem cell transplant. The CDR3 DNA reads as TGCAGTGCTCAGAATGGACAGTATCGAAGGACCGGGGAGCTGTTTTTT. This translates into CSAQNGQYRRTGELFF.